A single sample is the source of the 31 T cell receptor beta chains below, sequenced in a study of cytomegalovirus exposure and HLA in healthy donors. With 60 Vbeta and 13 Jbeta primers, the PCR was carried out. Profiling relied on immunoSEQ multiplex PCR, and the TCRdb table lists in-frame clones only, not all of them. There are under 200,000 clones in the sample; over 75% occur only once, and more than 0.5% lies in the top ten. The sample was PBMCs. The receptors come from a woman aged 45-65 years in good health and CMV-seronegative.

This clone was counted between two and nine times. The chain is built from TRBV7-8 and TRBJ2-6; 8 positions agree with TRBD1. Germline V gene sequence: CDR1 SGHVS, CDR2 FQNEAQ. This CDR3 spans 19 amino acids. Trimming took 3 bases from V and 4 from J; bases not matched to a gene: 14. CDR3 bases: TGTGCCAGCAGCTTCCGTCCCGGGACAGGAAAGAGGGGGGCCAACGTCCTGACTTTC. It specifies CASSFRPGTGKRGANVLTF.

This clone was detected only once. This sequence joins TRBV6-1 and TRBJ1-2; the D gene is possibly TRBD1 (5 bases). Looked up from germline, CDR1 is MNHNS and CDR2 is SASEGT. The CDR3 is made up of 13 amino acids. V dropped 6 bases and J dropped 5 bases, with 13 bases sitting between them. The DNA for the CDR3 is TGTGCCAGCAGGGAACAGGATATATATGGCTACACCTTC. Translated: CASREQDIYGYTF.

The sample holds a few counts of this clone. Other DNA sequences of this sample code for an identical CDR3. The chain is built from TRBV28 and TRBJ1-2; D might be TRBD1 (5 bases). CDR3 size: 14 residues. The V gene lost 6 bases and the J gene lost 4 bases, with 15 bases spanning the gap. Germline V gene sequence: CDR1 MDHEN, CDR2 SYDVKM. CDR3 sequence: CASSSPGVGYGYTF. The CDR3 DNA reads TGTGCCAGCAGCTCCCCGGGGGTCGGCTATGGCTACACCTTC.

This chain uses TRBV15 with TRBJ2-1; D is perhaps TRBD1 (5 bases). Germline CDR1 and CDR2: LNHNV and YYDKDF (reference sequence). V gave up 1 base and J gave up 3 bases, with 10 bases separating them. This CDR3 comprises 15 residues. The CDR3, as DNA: TGTGCCACCAGCAGAGGTCAGGGCGGCTACAATGAGCAGTTCTTC. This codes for CATSRGQGGYNEQFF.

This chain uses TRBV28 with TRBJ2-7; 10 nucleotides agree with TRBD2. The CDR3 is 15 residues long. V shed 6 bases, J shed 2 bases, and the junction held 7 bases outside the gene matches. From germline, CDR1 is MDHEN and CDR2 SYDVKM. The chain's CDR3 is CASSKGLADTYEQYF. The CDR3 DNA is TGTGCCAGCAGCAAAGGACTAGCGGATACCTACGAGCAGTACTTC.

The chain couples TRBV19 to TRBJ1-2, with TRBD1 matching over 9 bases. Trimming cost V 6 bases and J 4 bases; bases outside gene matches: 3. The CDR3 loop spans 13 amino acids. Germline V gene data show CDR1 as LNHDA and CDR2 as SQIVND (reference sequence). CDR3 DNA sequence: TGTGCCAGTAGCCGGGACAGGGCCTATGGCTACACCTTC. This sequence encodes CASSRDRAYGYTF.

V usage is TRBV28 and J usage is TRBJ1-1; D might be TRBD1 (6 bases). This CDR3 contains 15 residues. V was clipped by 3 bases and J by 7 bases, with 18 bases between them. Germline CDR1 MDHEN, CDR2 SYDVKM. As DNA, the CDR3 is TGTGCCAGCAGTTTGGTGGGGGCGTTTGCTAATGAAGCTTTCTTT. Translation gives CASSLVGAFANEAFF.

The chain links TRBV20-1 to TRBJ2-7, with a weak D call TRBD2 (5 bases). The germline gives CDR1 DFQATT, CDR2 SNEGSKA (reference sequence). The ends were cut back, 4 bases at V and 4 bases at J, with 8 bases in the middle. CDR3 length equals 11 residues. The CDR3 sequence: CSANRDYEQYF. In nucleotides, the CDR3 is TGCAGTGCTAATCGGGATTACGAGCAGTACTTC.

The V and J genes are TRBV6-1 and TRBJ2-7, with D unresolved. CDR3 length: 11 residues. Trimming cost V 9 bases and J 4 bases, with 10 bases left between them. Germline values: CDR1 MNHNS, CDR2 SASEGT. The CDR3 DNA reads TGTGCCAGTTCTAGGCTGTACGAGCAGTACTTC. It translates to CASSRLYEQYF.

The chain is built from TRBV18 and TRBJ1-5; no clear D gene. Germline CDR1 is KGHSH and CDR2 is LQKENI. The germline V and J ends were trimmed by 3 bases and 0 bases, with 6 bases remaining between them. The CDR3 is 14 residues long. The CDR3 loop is CASSPSISNQPQHF. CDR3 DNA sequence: TGTGCCAGCTCACCTTCAATTAGCAATCAGCCCCAGCATTTT.

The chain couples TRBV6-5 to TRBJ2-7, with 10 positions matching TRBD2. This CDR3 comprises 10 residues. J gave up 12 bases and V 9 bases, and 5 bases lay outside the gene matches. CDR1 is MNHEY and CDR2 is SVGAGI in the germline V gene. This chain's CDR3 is CARSGGAWYF. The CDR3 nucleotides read TGTGCCAGAAGCGGGGGGGCCTGGTACTTC.

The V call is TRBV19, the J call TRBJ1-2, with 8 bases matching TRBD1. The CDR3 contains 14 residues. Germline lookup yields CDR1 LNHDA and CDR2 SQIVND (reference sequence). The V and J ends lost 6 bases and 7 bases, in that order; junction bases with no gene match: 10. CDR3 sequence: CASSDRGAVFGYTF. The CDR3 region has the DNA TGTGCCAGTAGCGACAGGGGAGCGGTTTTTGGCTACACCTTC.

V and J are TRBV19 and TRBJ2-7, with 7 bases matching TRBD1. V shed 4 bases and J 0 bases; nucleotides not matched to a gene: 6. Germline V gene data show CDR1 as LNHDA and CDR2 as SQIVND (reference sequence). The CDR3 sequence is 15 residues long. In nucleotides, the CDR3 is TGTGCCAGTAGTACCTCCGGGACAGACTCCTACGAGCAGTACTTC. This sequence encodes CASSTSGTDSYEQYF.

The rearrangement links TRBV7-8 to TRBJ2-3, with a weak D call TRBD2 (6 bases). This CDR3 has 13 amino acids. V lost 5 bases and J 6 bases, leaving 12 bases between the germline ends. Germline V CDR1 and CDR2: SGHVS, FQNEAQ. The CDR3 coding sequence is TGTGCCAGCAGCGTAGGGAGGATCGATACGCAGTATTTT. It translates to CASSVGRIDTQYF.

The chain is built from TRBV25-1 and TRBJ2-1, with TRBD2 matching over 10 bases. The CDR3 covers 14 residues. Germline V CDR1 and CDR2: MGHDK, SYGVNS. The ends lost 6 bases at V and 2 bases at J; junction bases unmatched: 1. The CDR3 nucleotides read TGTGCCAGCAGGGGACTAGCGCCCTACAATGAGCAGTTCTTC. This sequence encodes CASRGLAPYNEQFF.

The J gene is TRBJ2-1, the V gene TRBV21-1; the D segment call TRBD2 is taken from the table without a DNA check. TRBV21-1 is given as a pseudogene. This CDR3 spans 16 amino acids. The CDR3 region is CANSKRLAGVYNEQFF. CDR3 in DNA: TGTGCCAACAGCAAACGACTAGCGGGAGTCTACAATGAGCAGTTCTTC.

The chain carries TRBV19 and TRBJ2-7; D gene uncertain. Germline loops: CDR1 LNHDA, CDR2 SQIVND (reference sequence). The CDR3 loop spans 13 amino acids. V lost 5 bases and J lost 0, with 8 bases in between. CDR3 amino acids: CASSLGNSYEQYF. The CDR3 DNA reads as TGTGCCAGTAGTTTAGGTAACTCCTACGAGCAGTACTTC.

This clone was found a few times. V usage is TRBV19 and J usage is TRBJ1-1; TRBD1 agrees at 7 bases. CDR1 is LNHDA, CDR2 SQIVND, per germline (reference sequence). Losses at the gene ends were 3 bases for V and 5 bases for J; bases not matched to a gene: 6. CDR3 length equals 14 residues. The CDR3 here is CASSITQGRTEAFF. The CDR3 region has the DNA TGTGCCAGTAGTATCACACAGGGGAGGACTGAAGCTTTCTTT.

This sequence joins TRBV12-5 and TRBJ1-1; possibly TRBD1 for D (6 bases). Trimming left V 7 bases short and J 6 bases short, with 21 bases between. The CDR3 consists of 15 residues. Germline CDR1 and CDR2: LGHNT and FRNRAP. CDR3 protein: CASAIREGVRAEAFF. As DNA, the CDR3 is TGTGCTAGTGCCATTCGGGAGGGGGTGAGGGCTGAAGCTTTCTTT.

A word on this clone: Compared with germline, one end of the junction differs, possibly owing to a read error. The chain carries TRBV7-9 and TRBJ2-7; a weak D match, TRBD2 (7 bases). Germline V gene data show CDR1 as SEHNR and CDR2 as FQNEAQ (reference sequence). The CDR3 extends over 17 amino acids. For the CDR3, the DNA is TGTTCCAGCAGCTTAGGGGGTCTAGGGGGAGGGCCAAGGGAGCAGTACTTC. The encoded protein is CSSSLGGLGGGPREQYF.

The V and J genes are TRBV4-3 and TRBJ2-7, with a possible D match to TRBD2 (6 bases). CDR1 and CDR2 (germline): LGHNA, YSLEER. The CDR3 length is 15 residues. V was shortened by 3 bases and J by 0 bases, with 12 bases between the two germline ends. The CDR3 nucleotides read TGCGCCAGCAGCCAGGGGACTCGAAGCTCCTACGAGCAGTACTTC. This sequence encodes CASSQGTRSSYEQYF.

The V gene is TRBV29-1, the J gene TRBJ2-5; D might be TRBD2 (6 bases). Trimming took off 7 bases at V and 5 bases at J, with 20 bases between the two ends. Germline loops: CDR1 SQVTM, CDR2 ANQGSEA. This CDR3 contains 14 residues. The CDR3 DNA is TGCAGCGCCCGGCGGGGTCAGGGTGGGGAGACCCAGTACTTC. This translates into CSARRGQGGETQYF. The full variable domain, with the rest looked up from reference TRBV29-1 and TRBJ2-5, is SAVISQKPSRDICQRGTSLTIQCQVDSQVTMMFWYRQQPGQSLTLIATANQGSEATYESGFVIDKFPISRPNLTFSTLTVSNMSPEDSSIYLCSARRGQGGETQYFGPGTRLLVL.

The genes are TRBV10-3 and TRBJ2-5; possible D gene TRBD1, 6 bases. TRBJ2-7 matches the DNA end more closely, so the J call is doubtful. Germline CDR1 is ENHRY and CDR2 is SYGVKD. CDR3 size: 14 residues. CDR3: CAISEGQGNYEQYF. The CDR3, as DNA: TGTGCCATCAGTGAAGGTCAGGGGAACTACGAGCAGTACTTC.

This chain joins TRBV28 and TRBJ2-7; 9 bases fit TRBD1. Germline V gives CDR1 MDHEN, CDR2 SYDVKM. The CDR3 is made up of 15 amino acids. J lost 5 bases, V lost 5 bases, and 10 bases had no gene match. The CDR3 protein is CASSLPTGGVNEQYF. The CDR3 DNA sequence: TGTGCCAGCAGTCTACCAACAGGGGGCGTTAACGAGCAGTACTTC. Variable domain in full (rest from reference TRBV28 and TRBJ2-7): DVKVTQSSRYLVKRTGEKVFLECVQDMDHENMFWYRQDPGLGLRLIYFSYDVKMKEKGDIPEGYSVSREKKERFSLILESASTNQTSMYLCASSLPTGGVNEQYFGPGTRLTVT.

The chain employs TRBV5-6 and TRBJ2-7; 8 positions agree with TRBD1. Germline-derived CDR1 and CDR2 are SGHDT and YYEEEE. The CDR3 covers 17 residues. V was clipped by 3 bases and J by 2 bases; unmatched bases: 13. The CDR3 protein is CASSSLKQGQGPYEQYF. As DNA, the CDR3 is TGTGCCAGCAGCTCCTTAAAGCAAGGACAGGGTCCCTACGAGCAGTACTTC.

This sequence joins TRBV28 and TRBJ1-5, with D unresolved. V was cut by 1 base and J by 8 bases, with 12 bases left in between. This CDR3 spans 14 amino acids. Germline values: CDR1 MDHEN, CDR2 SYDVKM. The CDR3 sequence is CASSLLSLSEPQHF. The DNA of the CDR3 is TGTGCCAGCAGTTTATTGAGTCTGAGTGAGCCCCAGCATTTT.

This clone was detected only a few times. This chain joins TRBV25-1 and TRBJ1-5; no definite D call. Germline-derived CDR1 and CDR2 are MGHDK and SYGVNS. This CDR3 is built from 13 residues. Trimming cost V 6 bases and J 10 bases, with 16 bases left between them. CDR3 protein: CASSPTLIGPQHF. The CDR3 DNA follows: TGTGCCAGCAGCCCCACCCTCATCGGTCCCCAGCATTTT.

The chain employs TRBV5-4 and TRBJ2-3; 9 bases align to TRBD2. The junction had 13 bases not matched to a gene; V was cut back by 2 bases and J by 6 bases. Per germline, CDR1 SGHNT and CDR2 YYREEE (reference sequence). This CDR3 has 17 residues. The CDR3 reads CASSFVRASGMVDTQYF. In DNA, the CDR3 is TGTGCCAGCAGCTTTGTGCGGGCTAGCGGGATGGTCGATACGCAGTATTTT. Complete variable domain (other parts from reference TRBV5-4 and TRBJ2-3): ETGVTQSPTHLIKTRGQQVTLRCSSQSGHNTVSWYQQALGQGPQFIFQYYREEENGRGNFPPRFSGLQFPNYSSELNVNALELDDSALYLCASSFVRASGMVDTQYFGPGTRLTVL.

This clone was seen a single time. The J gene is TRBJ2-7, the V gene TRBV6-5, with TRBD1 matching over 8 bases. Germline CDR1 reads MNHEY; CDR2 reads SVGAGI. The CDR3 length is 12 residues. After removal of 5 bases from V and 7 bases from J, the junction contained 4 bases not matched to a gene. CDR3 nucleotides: TGTGCCAGCAGTATGGACAGGGTTGAGCAGTACTTC. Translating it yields CASSMDRVEQYF.

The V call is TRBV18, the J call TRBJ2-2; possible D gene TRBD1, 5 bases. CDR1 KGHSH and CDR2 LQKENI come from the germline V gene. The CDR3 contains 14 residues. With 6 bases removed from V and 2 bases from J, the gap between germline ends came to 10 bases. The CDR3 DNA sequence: TGTGCCAGCTCGAGACAGAGCAACACCGGGGAGCTGTTTTTT. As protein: CASSRQSNTGELFF.

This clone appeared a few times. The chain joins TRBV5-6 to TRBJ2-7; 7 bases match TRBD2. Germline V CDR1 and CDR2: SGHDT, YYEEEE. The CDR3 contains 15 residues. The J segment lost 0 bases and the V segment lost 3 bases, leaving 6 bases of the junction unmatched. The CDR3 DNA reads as TGTGCCAGCAGCTCTGCGGGAGTCGGCTCCTACGAGCAGTACTTC. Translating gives CASSSAGVGSYEQYF.